This T cell receptor beta chain was captured in a study of T cells in localized non-small cell lung cancer. Study findings and constraints: Turning up in adjacent lung were a median approximately 57 of the top 100 tumor clones. There was higher T cell clonality in uninvolved adjacent lung than in tumor, and it was highest there. Prolonged overall survival went with higher T cell density in the blood. Sequence data derive from only one tumor region, so heterogeneity remains possible.

The repertoire was sequenced with immunoSEQ multiplex PCR; TCRdb's copy has only in-frame clones and lacks some. This table holds around 130,000 clones, about 89% found once. In germline, CDR1 is MNHEY, CDR2 SMNVEV (reference sequence). This CDR3 is 18 amino acids long. Trimming took 2 bases from V and 2 from J; bases not matched to a gene: 12. This clone was counted once. Its antigen is not known. Source: peripheral blood, taken before any cancer treatment. The chain recombines TRBV27 with TRBJ2-5; 9 bases map to TRBD1. The sequence derives from a female donor of 60 years or more with stage I lung adenocarcinoma. The CDR3 sequence is CASSLGPSGQGSQETQYF. The CDR3 bases are TGTGCCAGCAGTTTAGGGCCTTCGGGACAGGGATCGCAAGAGACCCAGTACTTC.